This is a list of T cell receptor beta chains from one sample in a study of technical replicates of blood from a handful of donors. This table comes from immunoSEQ multiplex PCR, and its TCRdb copy is limited to in-frame clones, with some not included. Of around 67,000 clones in the sample, 80% to 95% were seen once. The sample was T cells isolated from PBMCs. The receptors derive from a human donor in good health. Both conserved end residues are part of each CDR3. D genes are given only for firm matches. Clone size is not always given. Where it is, it says once, few, many or a class for expanded clones.

size	D	V	J	DNA	CDR3
NA	NA	TRBV7-2	TRBJ2-7	TGTGCCAGCAGCTCGCCAATTTACCCAGGGGTCGAGCAGTACTTC	CASSSPIYPGVEQYF
NA	NA	TRBV30	TRBJ1-5	TGTGCCTGGAGTGTACTATCGGAGCAGCCCCAGCATTTT	CAWSVLSEQPQHF
NA	NA	TRBV18	TRBJ2-7	TGTGCCAGCTCACCTACAGAAATTTACGAGCAGTACTTC	CASSPTEIYEQYF
NA	NA	TRBV5-6	TRBJ2-3	TGTGCCAGCGTCGGGACGGGGGAATACACAGATACGCAGTATTTT	CASVGTGEYTDTQYF
few	NA	TRBV4-1	TRBJ1-1	TGCGCCAGCAGCCGCGACTGGAACACTGAAGCTTTCTTT	CASSRDWNTEAFF
once	NA	TRBV2	TRBJ1-2	TGTGCCGAGCTAGGGCAGGGGAATGGCTACACCTTC	CAELGQGNGYTF
NA	TRBD1	TRBV5-1	TRBJ2-1	TGCGCCAGCAAGGAGGACAGGGTGTACAATGAGCAGTTCTTC	CASKEDRVYNEQFF
once	TRBD1	TRBV27	TRBJ1-2	TGTGCCAGCAGGCCGACCCCCTACCGGGACAGTTATGGCTACACCTTC	CASRPTPYRDSYGYTF
NA	TRBD1	TRBV18	TRBJ2-7	TGTGCCAGCTCACCAACCGGGACAGGGCTTTTCGAGCAGTACTTC	CASSPTGTGLFEQYF
NA	NA	TRBV29-1	TRBJ2-2	TGCAGCGCTGACCTGGGGGGAACCGGGGAGCTGTTTTTT	CSADLGGTGELFF
NA	TRBD1	TRBV28	TRBJ2-7	TGTGCCAGCAGTTTATACAGGGGCCCCTCCTACGAGCAGTACTTC	CASSLYRGPSYEQYF
NA	TRBD1	TRBV11-2	TRBJ2-7	TGTGCCAGCAGCTTGAACAGGGGAACCTACGAGCAGTACTTC	CASSLNRGTYEQYF
NA	TRBD1	TRBV9	TRBJ2-7	TGTGCCAGCAGCGACTCAGGGGGCAGTTACGAGCAGTACTTC	CASSDSGGSYEQYF
once	TRBD2	TRBV7-3	TRBJ2-7	TGTGCCAGCAGCCCGGAACTAGCGGGGATCTACGAGCAGTACTTC	CASSPELAGIYEQYF
NA	NA	TRBV9	TRBJ2-2	TGTGCCAGCAGCCCCCGGGTTCTCTCTACCGGGGAGCTGTTTTTT	CASSPRVLSTGELFF
NA	NA	TRBV5-6	TRBJ2-5	TGTGCCAGCAGCTTGAGCGGACCAGGAGAGACCCAGTACTTC	CASSLSGPGETQYF
NA	NA	TRBV6-5	TRBJ1-5	TGTGCCAGCAGTTACTCGGAGGGCGACCAGCCCCAGCATTTT	CASSYSEGDQPQHF
NA	NA	TRBV7-3	TRBJ2-5	TGTGCCAGCAGCCACCGGGACTTAAGACAAGAGACCCAGTACTTC	CASSHRDLRQETQYF
NA	TRBD2	TRBV19	TRBJ2-1	TGTGCCAGTAGTATCCAACTAGCGGGAGGGTTTGAGCAGTTCTTC	CASSIQLAGGFEQFF
NA	NA	TRBV4-1	TRBJ2-7	TGCGCCAGCAGCCCTACTAGCTTTAACACCTACGAGCAGTACTTC	CASSPTSFNTYEQYF
NA	NA	TRBV14	TRBJ2-7	TGTGCCAGCAGCCAAGTCTGGGTAGCGGTCTCCTACGAGCAGTACTTC	CASSQVWVAVSYEQYF
NA	TRBD1	TRBV29-1	TRBJ1-1	TGCAGCGTCGGAAGACAGGGAGGTCTGAACACTGAAGCTTTCTTT	CSVGRQGGLNTEAFF